This TCR beta chain was profiled in a study of blood T cell repertoires in COVID-19. Study-level information: T cells, B-cell-depleted T cells, or PBMCs supplied cDNA or gDNA.

In its sample, this clone was seen once. Allocation to cohorts depended on clinical history reported by the participants. Original analysis: Reference gene primer amplification in the assay estimated nucleated cell counts. Generated by immunoSEQ multiplex PCR, the TCRdb table keeps only in-frame clones and is missing some. V, J and clone size reflect that table, while D and trimming were determined from the DNA. The sample lists 350,000 to 550,000 clones; around nine tenths were seen once. Germline V lookup: CDR1 MNHEY, CDR2 SMNVEV (reference sequence). Trimming took 6 bases from V and 9 from J, leaving 20 bases between them. This CDR3 contains 14 residues.

Material for sequencing was PBMCs or T cells enriched from blood (not recorded which). The gene calls are TRBV27 and TRBJ1-1; D is possibly TRBD1 (5 bases). The TCR originated in a woman in her late teens or twenties with acute COVID-19. In DNA form, the CDR3 reads TGTGCCAGCAGATCAACCGACAGAAATGGACAAGCTTTCTTT. It translates to CASRSTDRNGQAFF.